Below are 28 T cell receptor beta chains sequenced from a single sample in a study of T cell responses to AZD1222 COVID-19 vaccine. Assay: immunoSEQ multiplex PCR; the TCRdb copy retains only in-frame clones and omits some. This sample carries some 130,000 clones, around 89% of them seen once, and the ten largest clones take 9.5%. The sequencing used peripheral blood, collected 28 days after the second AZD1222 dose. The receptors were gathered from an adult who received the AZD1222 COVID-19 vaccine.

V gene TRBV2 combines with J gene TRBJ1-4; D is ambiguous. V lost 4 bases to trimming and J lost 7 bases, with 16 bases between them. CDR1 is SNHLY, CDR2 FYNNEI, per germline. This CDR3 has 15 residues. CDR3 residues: CASSAQIGVGEKLFF. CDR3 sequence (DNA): TGTGCCAGCAGTGCCCAAATTGGGGTTGGTGAAAAACTGTTTTTT.

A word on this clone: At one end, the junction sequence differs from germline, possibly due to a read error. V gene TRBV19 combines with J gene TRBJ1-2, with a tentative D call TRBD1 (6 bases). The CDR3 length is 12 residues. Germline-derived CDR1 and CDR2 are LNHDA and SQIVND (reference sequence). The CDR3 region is CASSPRTVLVRF. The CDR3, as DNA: TGTGCCAGTAGTCCCCGGACAGTTCTCGTCCGGTTC.

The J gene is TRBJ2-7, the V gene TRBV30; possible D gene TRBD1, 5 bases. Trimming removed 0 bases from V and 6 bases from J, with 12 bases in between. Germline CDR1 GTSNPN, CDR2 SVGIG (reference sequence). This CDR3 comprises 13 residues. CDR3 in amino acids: CAWSVLQAGEQYF. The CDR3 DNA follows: TGTGCCTGGAGTGTACTACAGGCCGGCGAGCAGTACTTC.

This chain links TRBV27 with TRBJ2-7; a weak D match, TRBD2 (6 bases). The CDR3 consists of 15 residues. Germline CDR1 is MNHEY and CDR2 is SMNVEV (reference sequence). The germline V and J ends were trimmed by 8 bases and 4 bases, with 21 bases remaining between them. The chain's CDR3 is CASQNWAGGEYEQYF. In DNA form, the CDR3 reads TGTGCCAGCCAGAATTGGGCCGGAGGGGAATACGAGCAGTACTTC.

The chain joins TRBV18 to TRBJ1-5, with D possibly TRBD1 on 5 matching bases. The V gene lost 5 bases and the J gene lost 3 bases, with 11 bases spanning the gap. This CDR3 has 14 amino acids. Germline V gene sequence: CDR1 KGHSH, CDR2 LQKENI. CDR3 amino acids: CASSYGTHNQPQHF. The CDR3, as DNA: TGTGCCAGCTCATACGGGACCCACAATCAGCCCCAGCATTTT.

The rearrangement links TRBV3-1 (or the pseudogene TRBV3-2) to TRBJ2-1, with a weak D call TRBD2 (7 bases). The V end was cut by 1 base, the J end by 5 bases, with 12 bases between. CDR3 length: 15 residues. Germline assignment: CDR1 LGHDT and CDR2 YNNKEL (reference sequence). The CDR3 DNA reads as TGTGCCAGCAGCCAAGGGGGGGGCTTCCACAATGAGCAGTTCTTC. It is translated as CASSQGGGFHNEQFF.

CDR3 bases: TGCGCCAGCAGCTTGGTCATTGATTCACCCCTCCACTTT. Amino acid sequence: CASSLVIDSPLHF. This chain joins TRBV5-1 and TRBJ1-6; D is undetermined. Germline CDR1 and CDR2: SGHRS and YFSETQ. The CDR3 loop spans 13 amino acids. Trimming took off 0 bases at V and 8 bases at J, with 6 bases between the two ends.

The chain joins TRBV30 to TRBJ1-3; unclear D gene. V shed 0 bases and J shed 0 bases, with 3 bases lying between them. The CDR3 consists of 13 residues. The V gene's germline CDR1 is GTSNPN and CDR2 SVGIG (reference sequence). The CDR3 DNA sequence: TGTGCCTGGAGTGTCCCCTCTGGAAACACCATATATTTT. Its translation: CAWSVPSGNTIYF.

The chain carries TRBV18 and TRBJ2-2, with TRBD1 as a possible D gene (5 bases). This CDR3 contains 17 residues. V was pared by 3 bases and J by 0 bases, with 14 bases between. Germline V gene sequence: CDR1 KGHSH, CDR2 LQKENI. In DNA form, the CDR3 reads TGTGCCAGCTCACCCCCCTGGGCAGGGTCGAACACCGGGGAGCTGTTTTTT. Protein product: CASSPPWAGSNTGELFF.

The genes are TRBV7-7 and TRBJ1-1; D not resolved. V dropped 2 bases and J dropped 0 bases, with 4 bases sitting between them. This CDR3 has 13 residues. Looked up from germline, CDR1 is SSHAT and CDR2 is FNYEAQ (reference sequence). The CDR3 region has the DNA TGTGCCAGCAGCTTATTGGTGAACACTGAAGCTTTCTTT. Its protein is CASSLLVNTEAFF.

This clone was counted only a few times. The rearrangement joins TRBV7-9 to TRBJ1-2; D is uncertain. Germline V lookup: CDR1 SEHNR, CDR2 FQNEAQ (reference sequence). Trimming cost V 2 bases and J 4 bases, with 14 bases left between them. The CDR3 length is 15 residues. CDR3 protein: CASSLSRLSAYGYTF. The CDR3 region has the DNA TGTGCCAGCAGCTTAAGTAGGCTGTCGGCCTATGGCTACACCTTC.

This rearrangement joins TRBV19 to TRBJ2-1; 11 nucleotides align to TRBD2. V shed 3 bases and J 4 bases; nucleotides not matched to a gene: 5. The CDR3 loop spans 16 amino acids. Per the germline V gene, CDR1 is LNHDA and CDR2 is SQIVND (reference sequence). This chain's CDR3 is CASSMSRLAGYNEQFF. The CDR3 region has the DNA TGTGCCAGTAGTATGTCCCGACTAGCGGGGTACAATGAGCAGTTCTTC.

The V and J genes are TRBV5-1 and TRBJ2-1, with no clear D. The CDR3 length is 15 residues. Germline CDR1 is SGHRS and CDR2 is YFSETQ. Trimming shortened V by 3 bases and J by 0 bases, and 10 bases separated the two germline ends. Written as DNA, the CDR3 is TGCGCCAGCAGCTCTTGGCAGAGCTCCTACAATGAGCAGTTCTTC. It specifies CASSSWQSSYNEQFF. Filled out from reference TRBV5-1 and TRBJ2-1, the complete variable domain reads KAGVTQTPRYLIKTRGQQVTLSCSPISGHRSVSWYQQTPGQGLQFLFEYFSETQRNKGNFPGRFSGRQFSNSRSEMNVSTLELGDSALYLCASSSWQSSYNEQFFGPGTRLTVL.

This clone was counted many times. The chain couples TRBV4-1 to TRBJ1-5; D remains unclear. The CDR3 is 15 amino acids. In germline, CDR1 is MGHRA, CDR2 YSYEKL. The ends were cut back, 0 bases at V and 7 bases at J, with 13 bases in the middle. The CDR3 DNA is TGCGCCAGCAGCCAAGATATGGTTTCCGGGCAGCCCCAGCATTTT. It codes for CASSQDMVSGQPQHF.

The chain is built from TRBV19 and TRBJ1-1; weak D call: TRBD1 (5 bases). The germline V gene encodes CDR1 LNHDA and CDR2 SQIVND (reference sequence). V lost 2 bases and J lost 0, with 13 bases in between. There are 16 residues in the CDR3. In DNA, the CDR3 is TGTGCCAGTAGTATATTGGGTCAGGGTATGAACACTGAAGCTTTCTTT. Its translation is CASSILGQGMNTEAFF.

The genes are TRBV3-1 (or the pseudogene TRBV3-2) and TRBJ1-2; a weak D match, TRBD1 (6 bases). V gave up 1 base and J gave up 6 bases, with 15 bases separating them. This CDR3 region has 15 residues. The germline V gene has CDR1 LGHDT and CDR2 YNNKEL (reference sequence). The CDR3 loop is CASSQGSTGIHGYTF. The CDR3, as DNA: TGTGCCAGCAGCCAAGGAAGTACAGGGATCCATGGCTACACCTTC.

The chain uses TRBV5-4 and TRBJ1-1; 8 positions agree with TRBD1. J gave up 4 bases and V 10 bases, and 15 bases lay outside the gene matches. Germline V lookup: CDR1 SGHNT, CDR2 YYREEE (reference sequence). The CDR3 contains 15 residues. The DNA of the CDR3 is TGTGCCGCCAGCCAGGGGGCAAGGATCGGCACTGAAGCTTTCTTT. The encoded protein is CAASQGARIGTEAFF.

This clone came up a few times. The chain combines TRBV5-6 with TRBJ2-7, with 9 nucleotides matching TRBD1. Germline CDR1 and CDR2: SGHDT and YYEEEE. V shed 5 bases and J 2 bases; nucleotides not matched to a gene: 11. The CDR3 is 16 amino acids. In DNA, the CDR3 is TGTGCCAGCAGTCACTCAAGGGGGACAGGGACCTACGAGCAGTACTTC. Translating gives CASSHSRGTGTYEQYF.

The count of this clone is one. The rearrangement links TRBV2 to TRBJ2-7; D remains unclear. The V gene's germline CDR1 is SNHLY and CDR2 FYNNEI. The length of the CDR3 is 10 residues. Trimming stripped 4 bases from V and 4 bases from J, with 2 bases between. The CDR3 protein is CASSVYEQYF. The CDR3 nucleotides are TGTGCCAGCAGTGTGTACGAGCAGTACTTC. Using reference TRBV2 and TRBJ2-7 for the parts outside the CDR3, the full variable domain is EPEVTQTPSHQVTQMGQEVILRCVPISNHLYFYWYRQILGQKVEFLVSFYNNEISEKSEIFDDQFSVERPDGSNFTLKIRSTKLEDSAMYFCASSVYEQYFGPGTRLTVT.

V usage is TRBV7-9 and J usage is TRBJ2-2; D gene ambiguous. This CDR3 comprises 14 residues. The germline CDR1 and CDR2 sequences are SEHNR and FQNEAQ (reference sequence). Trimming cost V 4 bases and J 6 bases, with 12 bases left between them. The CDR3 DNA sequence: TGTGCCAGCAGCTCACTCGGCAGTTCCGGGGAGCTGTTTTTT. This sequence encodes CASSSLGSSGELFF. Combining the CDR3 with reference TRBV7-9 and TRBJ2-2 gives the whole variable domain DTGVSQNPRHKITKRGQNVTFRCDPISEHNRLYWYRQTLGQGPEFLTYFQNEAQLEKSRLLSDRFSAERPKGSFSTLEIQRTEQGDSAMYLCASSSLGSSGELFFGEGSRLTVL.

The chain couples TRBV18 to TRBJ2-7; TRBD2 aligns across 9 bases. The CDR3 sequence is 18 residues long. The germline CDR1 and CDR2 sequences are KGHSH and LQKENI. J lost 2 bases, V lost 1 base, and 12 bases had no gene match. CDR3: CASSPRGAGGGRTYEQYF. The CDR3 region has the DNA TGTGCCAGCTCACCACGGGGAGCGGGGGGCGGTCGGACCTACGAGCAGTACTTC.

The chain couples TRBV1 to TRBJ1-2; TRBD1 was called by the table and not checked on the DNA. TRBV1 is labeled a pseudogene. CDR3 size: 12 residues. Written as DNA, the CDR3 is TGCACCAGCAGTAGGGGGATACGCGGCTACACCTTC. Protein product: CTSSRGIRGYTF.

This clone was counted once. The CDR3 DNA is TGTGCCAGCAGCTTAGCGGGGGCCAAAAACATTCAGTACTTC. Amino acid sequence: CASSLAGAKNIQYF. The V call is TRBV7-2, the J call TRBJ2-4; D gene ambiguous. CDR3 length equals 14 residues. The germline gives CDR1 SGHTA, CDR2 FQGNSA. Trimming stripped 0 bases from V and 1 base from J, with 4 bases between.

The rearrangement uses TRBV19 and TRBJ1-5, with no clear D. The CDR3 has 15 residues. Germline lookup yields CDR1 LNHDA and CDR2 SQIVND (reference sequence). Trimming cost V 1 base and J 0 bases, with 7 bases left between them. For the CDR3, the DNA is TGTGCCAGTAGTATAGGGACGGATAGCAATCAGCCCCAGCATTTT. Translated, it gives CASSIGTDSNQPQHF.

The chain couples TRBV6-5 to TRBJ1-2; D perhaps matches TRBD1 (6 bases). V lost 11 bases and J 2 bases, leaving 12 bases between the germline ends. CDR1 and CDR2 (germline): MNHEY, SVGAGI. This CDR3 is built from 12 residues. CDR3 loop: CAAGGANYGYTF. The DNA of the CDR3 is TGTGCCGCCGGGGGGGCGAACTATGGCTACACCTTC.

CDR3 in amino acids: CASSLALAGNNEQFF. The CDR3 DNA sequence: TGCGCCAGCAGCTTGGCGCTAGCGGGGAACAATGAGCAGTTCTTC. The chain combines TRBV5-1 with TRBJ2-1, with 9 bases aligning to TRBD2. CDR3 size: 15 residues. The junction had 3 bases not matched to a gene; V was cut back by 0 bases and J by 5 bases. Germline CDR1 SGHRS, CDR2 YFSETQ.

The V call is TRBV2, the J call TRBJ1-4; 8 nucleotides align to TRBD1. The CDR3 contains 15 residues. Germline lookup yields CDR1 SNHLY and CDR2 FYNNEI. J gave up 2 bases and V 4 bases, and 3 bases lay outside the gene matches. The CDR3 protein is CASSVDRGTNEKLFF. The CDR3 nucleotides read TGTGCCAGCAGTGTCGACAGGGGCACTAATGAAAAACTGTTTTTT. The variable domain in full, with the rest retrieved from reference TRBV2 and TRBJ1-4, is EPEVTQTPSHQVTQMGQEVILRCVPISNHLYFYWYRQILGQKVEFLVSFYNNEISEKSEIFDDQFSVERPDGSNFTLKIRSTKLEDSAMYFCASSVDRGTNEKLFFGSGTQLSVL.

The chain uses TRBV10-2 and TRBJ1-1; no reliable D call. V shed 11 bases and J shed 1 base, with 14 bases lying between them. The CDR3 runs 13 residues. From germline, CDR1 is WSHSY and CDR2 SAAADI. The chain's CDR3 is CASQTDPNTEAFF. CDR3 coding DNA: TGCGCCTCCCAAACGGACCCGAACACTGAAGCTTTCTTT.